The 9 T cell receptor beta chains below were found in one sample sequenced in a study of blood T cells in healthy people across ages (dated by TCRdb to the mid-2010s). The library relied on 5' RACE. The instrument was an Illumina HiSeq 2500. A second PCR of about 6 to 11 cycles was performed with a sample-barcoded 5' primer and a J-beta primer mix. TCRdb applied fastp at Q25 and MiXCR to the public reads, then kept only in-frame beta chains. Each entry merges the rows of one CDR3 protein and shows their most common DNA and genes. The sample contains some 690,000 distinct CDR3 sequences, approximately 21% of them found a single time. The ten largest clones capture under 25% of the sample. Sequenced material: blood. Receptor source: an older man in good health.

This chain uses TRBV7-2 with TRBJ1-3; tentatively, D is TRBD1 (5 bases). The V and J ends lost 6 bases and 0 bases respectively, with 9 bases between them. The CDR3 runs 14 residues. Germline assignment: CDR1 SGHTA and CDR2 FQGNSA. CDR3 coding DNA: TGTGCCAGCAGAGGGGTCGTCTCTGGAAACACCATATATTTT. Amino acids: CASRGVVSGNTIYF.

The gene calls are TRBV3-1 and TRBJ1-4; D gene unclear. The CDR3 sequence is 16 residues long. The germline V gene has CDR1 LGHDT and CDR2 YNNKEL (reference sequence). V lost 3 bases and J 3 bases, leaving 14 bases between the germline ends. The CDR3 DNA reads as TGTGCCAGCAGCCAGATGAGTGGCAGTGCTAATGAAAAACTGTTTTTT. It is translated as CASSQMSGSANEKLFF.

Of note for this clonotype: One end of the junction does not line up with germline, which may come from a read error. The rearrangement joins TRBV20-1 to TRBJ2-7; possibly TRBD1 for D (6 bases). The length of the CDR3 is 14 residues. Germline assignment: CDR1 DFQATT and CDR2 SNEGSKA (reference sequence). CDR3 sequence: CSASRGNTYNEQLF. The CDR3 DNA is TGCAGTGCTAGTAGGGGGAACACCTACAATGAGCAGCTCTTC.

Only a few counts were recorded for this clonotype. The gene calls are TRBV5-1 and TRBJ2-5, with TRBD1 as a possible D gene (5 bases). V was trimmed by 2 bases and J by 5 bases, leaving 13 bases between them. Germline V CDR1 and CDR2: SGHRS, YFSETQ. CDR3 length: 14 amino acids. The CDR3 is CASSLYQGVETQYF. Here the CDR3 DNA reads TGCGCCAGCAGCTTATACCAGGGCGTGGAGACCCAGTACTTC.

The CDR3, as DNA: TGCAGCGTGGTCGGACACCTCTCTGGAAACACCATATATTTT. It codes for CSVVGHLSGNTIYF. The chain couples TRBV29-1 to TRBJ1-3; tentative D call: TRBD1 (5 bases). Germline V CDR1 and CDR2: SQVTM, ANQGSEA. Trimming stripped 6 bases from V and 0 bases from J, with 12 bases between. CDR3 size: 14 residues.

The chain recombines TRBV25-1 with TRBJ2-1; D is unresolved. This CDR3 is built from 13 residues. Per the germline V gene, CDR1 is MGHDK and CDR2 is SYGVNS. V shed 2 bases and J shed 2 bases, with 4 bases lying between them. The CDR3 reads CASSEIPYNEQFF. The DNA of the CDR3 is TGTGCCAGCAGTGAAATCCCCTACAATGAGCAGTTCTTC.

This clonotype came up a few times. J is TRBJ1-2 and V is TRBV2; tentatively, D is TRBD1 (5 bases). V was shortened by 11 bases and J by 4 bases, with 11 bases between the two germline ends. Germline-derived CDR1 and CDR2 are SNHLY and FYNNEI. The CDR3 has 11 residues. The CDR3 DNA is TGTGCCGCGACAGTCCGCTATGGCTACACCTTC. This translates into CAATVRYGYTF.

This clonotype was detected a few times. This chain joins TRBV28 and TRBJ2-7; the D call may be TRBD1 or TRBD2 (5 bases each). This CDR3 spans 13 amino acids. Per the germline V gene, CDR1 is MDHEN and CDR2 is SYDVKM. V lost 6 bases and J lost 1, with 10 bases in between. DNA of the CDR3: TGTGCCAGCAGACTGGGACGGTCCTACGAGCAGTACTTC. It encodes CASRLGRSYEQYF.

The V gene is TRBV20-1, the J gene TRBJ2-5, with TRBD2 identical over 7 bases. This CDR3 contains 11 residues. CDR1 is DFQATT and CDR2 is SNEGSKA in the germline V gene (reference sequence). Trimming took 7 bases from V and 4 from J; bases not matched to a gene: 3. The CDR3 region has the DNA TGCAGTGGGGGGGGGGTAGAGACCCAGTACTTC. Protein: CSGGGVETQYF.